The 28 T cell receptor beta chains below all came from one sample that was sequenced in a study of beta chain features in type 1 diabetes. Every isolated RNA sample was fully reverse transcribed, so sequencing captured expressed TCRB transcripts. The method was immunoSEQ multiplex PCR; TCRdb's version includes in-frame clones alone and lacks a portion of them. The profile shows hundreds of thousands of clones, about a sixth of them singletons. The sequenced material came from naive CD4+ T cells from blood. The receptors derive from a young man in good health.

In regard to this clone: Other DNA sequences from this sample encode an identical CDR3 as well. The chain joins TRBV15 to TRBJ2-5; D call uncertain. V was cut by 0 bases and J by 4 bases, with 6 bases left in between. CDR1 and CDR2 from the germline V gene are LNHNV and YYDKDF (reference sequence). The CDR3 has 13 amino acids. CDR3 DNA: TGTGCCACCAGCAGAGATAGGCGAGAGACCCAGTACTTC. Translated, it gives CATSRDRRETQYF.

This clone was seen a few times. The rearrangement links TRBV28 to TRBJ2-3, with D hard to call. The CDR3 sequence is 15 residues long. The ends were cut back, 3 bases at V and 5 bases at J, with 15 bases in the middle. Germline loops: CDR1 MDHEN, CDR2 SYDVKM. CDR3 region: CASSLMTQTRDTQYF. DNA of the CDR3: TGTGCCAGCAGTTTGATGACCCAAACCCGAGATACGCAGTATTTT.

This clone was recorded a few times. V usage is TRBV19 and J usage is TRBJ1-2; D is perhaps TRBD1 (5 bases). CDR1 and CDR2 (germline): LNHDA, SQIVND (reference sequence). Trimming cost V 4 bases and J 7 bases, with 10 bases left between them. The CDR3 has 12 amino acids. The chain's CDR3 is CASSTRVRGYTF. CDR3 DNA sequence: TGTGCCAGTAGTACCAGGGTTCGTGGCTACACCTTC.

This clone was observed a handful of times. The chain recombines TRBV6-5 with TRBJ2-7; D might be TRBD1 or TRBD2, each matching 5 bases. From germline, CDR1 is MNHEY and CDR2 SVGAGI. This CDR3 comprises 16 residues. Trimming removed 0 bases at V and 0 bases at J, with 12 bases between. In nucleotides, the CDR3 is TGTGCCAGCAGTTACTCGAGGGCAGGGAGCTCCTACGAGCAGTACTTC. This encodes CASSYSRAGSSYEQYF.

This clone occurred once. The genes are TRBV28 and TRBJ2-7, with TRBD1 as a possible D gene (6 bases). The CDR3 is 16 residues long. The V gene lost 5 bases and the J gene lost 2 bases, with 19 bases spanning the gap. Germline V lookup: CDR1 MDHEN, CDR2 SYDVKM. The CDR3 region is CASSTSGQRSTYEQYF. The CDR3 DNA is TGTGCCAGCAGTACCTCGGGACAACGGTCCACCTACGAGCAGTACTTC.

V is TRBV6-4 and J is TRBJ1-2; D remains unclear. V was trimmed by 0 bases and J by 4 bases, leaving 12 bases between them. The CDR3 contains 15 residues. Germline CDR1 reads MRHNA; CDR2 reads SNTAGT. The CDR3 sequence: CASSDSSGSPYGYTF. The CDR3 DNA follows: TGTGCCAGCAGTGACTCCTCCGGCAGCCCCTATGGCTACACCTTC.

This clone was found a few times. CDR3 in amino acids: CASTRSNSGSYEQYF. CDR3 in DNA: TGTGCCAGCACCCGAAGCAACTCTGGATCCTACGAGCAGTACTTC. The rearrangement links TRBV6-6 to TRBJ2-7; D is undetermined. Germline assignment: CDR1 MNHNY and CDR2 SVGAGI (reference sequence). Trimming stripped 7 bases from V and 1 base from J, with 17 bases between. The CDR3 is 15 residues long.

V and J are TRBV6-1 and TRBJ2-3; D is possibly TRBD2 (5 bases). The CDR3 sequence is 13 residues long. The germline V and J ends were trimmed by 5 bases and 1 base, with 7 bases remaining between them. CDR1 and CDR2 from the germline V gene are MNHNS and SASEGT. The CDR3 loop reads CASSQRGTDTQYF. CDR3 nucleotides: TGTGCCAGCAGTCAGAGGGGCACAGATACGCAGTATTTT.

The V and J genes are TRBV9 and TRBJ2-5; a possible D gene is TRBD2 (7 bases). The CDR3 is 15 residues long. From germline, CDR1 is SGDLS and CDR2 YYNGEE. V was shortened by 4 bases and J by 4 bases, with 17 bases between the two germline ends. CDR3 DNA sequence: TGTGCCAGCAGCCCCGACGGGGGGACATTAGAGACCCAGTACTTC. Encoded protein: CASSPDGGTLETQYF.

The CDR3 loop is CASSRDRGLGSNQPQHF. In DNA, the CDR3 is TGCGCCAGCAGCCGGGACAGGGGGCTTGGTAGCAATCAGCCCCAGCATTTT. The chain employs TRBV4-1 and TRBJ1-5; 12 nucleotides align to TRBD1. The CDR3 spans 17 residues. Germline CDR1 is MGHRA and CDR2 is YSYEKL. V trimming: 4 bases; J trimming: 0 bases; junction bases outside the gene matches: 4.

The sample holds a few counts of this clone. The chain has TRBV10-3 and TRBJ2-5, with TRBD1 matching over 7 bases. Near its end, the DNA agrees better with TRBJ2-7, so the J call may be wrong. The CDR3 has 13 amino acids. The germline CDR1 and CDR2 sequences are ENHRY and SYGVKD. The CDR3 DNA sequence: TGTGCCATCAGTGGGGGACAGTCCTACGAGCAGTACTTC. Its protein is CAISGGQSYEQYF.

The CDR3 here is CASTEGTASGANVLTF. In DNA form, the CDR3 reads TGTGCCAGCACCGAGGGGACAGCCTCTGGGGCCAACGTCCTGACTTTC. The chain couples TRBV28 to TRBJ2-6, with 7 bases aligning to TRBD1. With V trimmed by 7 bases and J by 0 bases, 6 bases remained unmatched. The germline gives CDR1 MDHEN, CDR2 SYDVKM. The CDR3 runs to 16 residues.

The chain is built from TRBV4-3 and TRBJ2-2; D unresolved. Trimming removed 4 bases from V and 4 bases from J, with 10 bases in between. The CDR3 is made up of 14 amino acids. CDR1 is LGHNA, CDR2 YSLEER, per germline. The DNA of the CDR3 is TGCGCCAGCAGCCCCGGACCGGGCACCGGGGAGCTGTTTTTT. The encoded protein is CASSPGPGTGELFF.

V and J are TRBV7-3 and TRBJ2-3; maybe TRBD1 (6 bases). This CDR3 is 17 amino acids long. The germline gives CDR1 SGHTA, CDR2 FQGTGA. V lost 2 bases to trimming and J lost 0 bases, with 15 bases between them. Written as DNA, the CDR3 is TGTGCCAGCAGCTTATTACCCGGACAGCCTAGCACAGATACGCAGTATTTT. It specifies CASSLLPGQPSTDTQYF.

This chain joins TRBV5-1 and TRBJ2-5; TRBD2 agrees at 7 bases. The V gene's germline CDR1 is SGHRS and CDR2 YFSETQ. Unmatched junction bases numbered 10, after V lost 3 bases and J lost 5 bases. The CDR3 is 15 amino acids. The CDR3 coding sequence is TGCGCCAGCAGCTATACCGGGACTACTGTGGAGACCCAGTACTTC. It is translated as CASSYTGTTVETQYF.

The table lists this clone with a few counts. This chain joins TRBV5-1 and TRBJ2-7, with D possibly matching TRBD1 (5 bases). Trimming pared 1 base from V and 2 bases from J, leaving 13 bases between. The CDR3 consists of 15 residues. The germline CDR1 and CDR2 sequences are SGHRS and YFSETQ. CDR3 in amino acids: CASSLYDSPTYEQYF. The CDR3 nucleotides read TGCGCCAGCAGCTTGTATGACAGTCCGACCTACGAGCAGTACTTC.

This clone has just a few counts. A read error may produce the germline difference seen at one junction end. CDR3 sequence reads: CASSVAVGGNSYEQYF. Here the CDR3 DNA reads TGTGCCAGCAGCGTAGCCGTGGGGGGGAACTCCTACGAGCAGTACTTC. This chain connects TRBV7-9 to TRBJ2-7, with 7 bases lining up with TRBD2. Germline CDR1 SEHNR, CDR2 FQNEAQ (reference sequence). The CDR3 sequence is 16 residues long. Based on the CDR3 plus reference TRBV7-9 and TRBJ2-7, the full variable domain is DTGVSQNPRHKITKRGQNVTFRCDPISEHNRLYWYRQTLGQGPEFLTYFQNEAQLEKSRLLSDRFSAERPKGSFSTLEIQRTEQGDSAMYLCASSVAVGGNSYEQYFGPGTRLTVT.

There are a few counts of this clone. The chain employs TRBV5-1 and TRBJ2-1; D is perhaps TRBD1 (6 bases). The ends were cut back, 6 bases at V and 0 bases at J, with 13 bases in the middle. The CDR3 is 15 residues long. Looked up from germline, CDR1 is SGHRS and CDR2 is YFSETQ. The CDR3 here is CASTPDRSSYNEQFF. The CDR3, as DNA: TGCGCCAGCACCCCGGACAGATCCTCCTACAATGAGCAGTTCTTC.

This clone appeared once. The J gene is TRBJ2-7, the V gene TRBV5-1; weak D call: TRBD2 (6 bases). CDR3 size: 15 residues. Looked up from germline, CDR1 is SGHRS and CDR2 is YFSETQ. With 1 base removed from V and 2 bases from J, the gap between germline ends came to 13 bases. For the CDR3, the DNA is TGCGCCAGCAGCTTGAGTTGGGACTGGCCCTACGAGCAGTACTTC. This sequence encodes CASSLSWDWPYEQYF.

This clone was observed a handful of times. J is TRBJ2-7 and V is TRBV25-1; 10 bases agree with TRBD2. This CDR3 has 15 amino acids. Germline V gene lookup returns CDR1 MGHDK and CDR2 SYGVNS. Losses at the gene ends were 6 bases for V and 0 bases for J; bases not matched to a gene: 5. For the CDR3, the DNA is TGTGCCAGCAGGTCTAGCGGGGGAAGCTCCTACGAGCAGTACTTC. Its translation: CASRSSGGSSYEQYF.

This clone was seen a handful of times. The CDR3 nucleotides are TGTGCCAGCCATCTACATAAGAGCGAGGGGCAGTACTTC. It encodes CASHLHKSEGQYF. The genes are TRBV18 and TRBJ2-7; tentative D call: TRBD2 (5 bases). The CDR3 contains 13 residues. Germline V gives CDR1 KGHSH, CDR2 LQKENI. The V gene lost 8 bases and the J gene lost 9 bases, with 20 bases spanning the gap.

This clone was seen more than once but under ten times. The chain links TRBV4-2 to TRBJ1-6; D is unresolved. The CDR3 length is 13 residues. CDR1 and CDR2 (germline): LGHNA, YNFKEQ. Between the trimmed V and J ends, which lost 0 bases and 13 bases, there was a span of 10 bases. The CDR3: CASSQERDRPLHF. The CDR3 region has the DNA TGTGCCAGCAGCCAAGAGCGAGATAGGCCCCTCCACTTT.

The table lists this clone with a few counts. V and J are TRBV9 and TRBJ1-5; D uncertain. Germline CDR1 and CDR2: SGDLS and YYNGEE. The CDR3 is 13 residues long. Between the trimmed V and J ends, which lost 0 bases and 9 bases, there was a span of 10 bases. As DNA, the CDR3 is TGTGCCAGCAGCGTAGACCAAAATTGGCCCCAGCATTTT. As protein: CASSVDQNWPQHF.

The gene calls are TRBV7-2 and TRBJ2-2; a possible D gene is TRBD2 (5 bases). V was pared by 5 bases and J by 5 bases, with 15 bases between. The CDR3 runs 15 residues. Germline V gene data show CDR1 as SGHTA and CDR2 as FQGNSA. The CDR3 is CASSPPGSGTGELFF. CDR3 bases: TGTGCCAGCAGCCCCCCGGGCTCGGGAACCGGGGAGCTGTTTTTT. Variable domain in full (rest from reference TRBV7-2 and TRBJ2-2): GAGVSQSPSNKVTEKGKDVELRCDPISGHTALYWYRQSLGQGLEFLIYFQGNSAPDKSGLPSDRFSAERTGGSVSTLTIQRTQQEDSAVYLCASSPPGSGTGELFFGEGSRLTVL.

This clone has a handful of counts. The V gene is TRBV27, the J gene TRBJ2-7; 11 bases match TRBD2. The V segment lost 2 bases and the J segment 2 bases; nucleotides outside the gene matches: 5. Germline CDR1 is MNHEY and CDR2 is SMNVEV (reference sequence). The CDR3 extends over 16 amino acids. The CDR3 is CASSLPLAGGTYEQYF. CDR3 coding DNA: TGTGCCAGCAGTTTACCCCTAGCGGGGGGTACCTACGAGCAGTACTTC.

The chain is built from TRBV7-9 and TRBJ2-2; the D call may be TRBD1 or TRBD2 (5 bases each). In germline, CDR1 is SEHNR, CDR2 FQNEAQ (reference sequence). This CDR3 is built from 15 residues. Trimming pared 4 bases from V and 7 bases from J, leaving 16 bases between. The CDR3: CASSSQGGGIGELFF. The CDR3 coding sequence is TGTGCCAGCAGCTCCCAGGGTGGAGGAATCGGGGAGCTGTTTTTT.

There are a few counts of this clone. V is TRBV6-6 and J is TRBJ2-7; D is ambiguous. V lost 0 bases, J lost 0 bases, and 9 bases lay in between. The germline V gene encodes CDR1 MNHNY and CDR2 SVGAGI (reference sequence). There are 15 residues in the CDR3. CDR3 sequence reads: CASSYSAGNSYEQYF. The CDR3 coding sequence is TGTGCCAGCAGTTACTCGGCAGGAAACTCCTACGAGCAGTACTTC.

Only a few counts were recorded for this clone. The chain carries TRBV4-3 and TRBJ2-3, with 11 bases lining up with TRBD2. This CDR3 comprises 16 residues. The V and J ends lost 4 bases and 2 bases, in that order; junction bases with no gene match: 5. The germline CDR1 and CDR2 sequences are LGHNA and YSLEER. CDR3 bases: TGCGCCAGCAGCCCCCGACTAGCGGGGAACACAGATACGCAGTATTTT. Encoded protein: CASSPRLAGNTDTQYF.